The rows below give T cell receptor beta chains drawn from one sample of a study of cytomegalovirus exposure and HLA in healthy donors. Method: immunoSEQ multiplex PCR; TCRdb's copy keeps in-frame clones and lacks some. This table has 200,000 to 250,000 clones, around 79% appearing once. Sequenced: PBMCs. Every receptor here comes from a man aged 18 to 30 in good health and CMV-seronegative. CDR3s include the opening cysteine and the closing phenylalanine or tryptophan. The D gene is left open where the match is weak. Size is omitted from some rows. Given values are once, few, many or a class for expanded clones.

clone size: NA; J gene: TRBJ2-3; CDR3 length: 18; V gene: TRBV7-2; D gene: TRBD2; CDR3 DNA: TGTGCCAGCAGCACCGGGACTAGCGGGAGATCTAGCACAGATACGCAGTATTTT; CDR3 protein: CASSTGTSGRSSTDTQYF
clone size: NA; J gene: TRBJ1-2; CDR3 length: 13; V gene: TRBV2; D gene: TRBD1; CDR3 DNA: TGTGCCAGCACCTTGACAGGGGATGCTGGCTACACCTTC; CDR3 protein: CASTLTGDAGYTF
clone size: NA; J gene: TRBJ2-3; CDR3 length: 14; V gene: TRBV19; D gene: NA; CDR3 DNA: TGTGCCAGTAGTCGCCTAGGGGTCACAGATACGCAGTATTTT; CDR3 protein: CASSRLGVTDTQYF
clone size: NA; J gene: TRBJ2-1; CDR3 length: 16; V gene: TRBV10-2; D gene: TRBD2; CDR3 DNA: TGCGCCAGCAGTGACTTAGCGGGACCGGCTTACAATGAGCAGTTCTTC; CDR3 protein: CASSDLAGPAYNEQFF
clone size: NA; J gene: TRBJ2-7; CDR3 length: 16; V gene: TRBV4-3; D gene: TRBD2; CDR3 DNA: TGCGCCAGCAGCCAAGAAGGGCGGGGGGCCAACTACGAGCAGTACTTC; CDR3 protein: CASSQEGRGANYEQYF
clone size: NA; J gene: TRBJ2-5; CDR3 length: 14; V gene: TRBV7-6; D gene: TRBD2; CDR3 DNA: TGTGCCAGCAGCTTGGCGGGGGGCCAAGAGACCCAGTACTTC; CDR3 protein: CASSLAGGQETQYF
clone size: once; J gene: TRBJ1-1; CDR3 length: 17; V gene: TRBV19; D gene: NA; CDR3 DNA: TGTGCCAGTAGTACCGCCCCTGGGGAGACGTGGAACACTGAAGCTTTCTTT; CDR3 protein: CASSTAPGETWNTEAFF
clone size: NA; J gene: TRBJ2-1; CDR3 length: 15; V gene: TRBV6-5; D gene: NA; CDR3 DNA: TGTGCCAGCAGCCCGCTAGCAATCAAGGACAATGAGCAGTTCTTC; CDR3 protein: CASSPLAIKDNEQFF
clone size: NA; J gene: TRBJ2-2; CDR3 length: 13; V gene: TRBV5-4; D gene: NA; CDR3 DNA: TGTGCCAGCCTCTCAGGGGACACCGGGGAGCTGTTTTTT; CDR3 protein: CASLSGDTGELFF
clone size: NA; J gene: TRBJ1-2; CDR3 length: 16; V gene: TRBV7-2; D gene: TRBD1; CDR3 DNA: TGTGCCAGCAGCCGAGGACAGGGTTATACCACTCGGGGCTACACCTTC; CDR3 protein: CASSRGQGYTTRGYTF
clone size: NA; J gene: TRBJ2-3; CDR3 length: 21; V gene: TRBV9; D gene: TRBD2; CDR3 DNA: TGTGCCAGCAGCTCTCCCCCTACCCGTGGGGCTAGCGGGAGACGCACAGATACGCAGTATTTT; CDR3 protein: CASSSPPTRGASGRRTDTQYF
clone size: few; J gene: TRBJ2-1; CDR3 length: 15; V gene: TRBV5-6; D gene: NA; CDR3 DNA: TGTGCCAGCAGCTTGTATCAGGGCACTGGGAATGAGCAGTTCTTC; CDR3 protein: CASSLYQGTGNEQFF
clone size: few; J gene: TRBJ2-1; CDR3 length: 12; V gene: TRBV29-1; D gene: NA; CDR3 DNA: TGCAGCGTTGCGAATCTTGTGAGCGAAGGGTTCTTC; CDR3 protein: CSVANLVSEGFF
clone size: NA; J gene: TRBJ1-6; CDR3 length: 14; V gene: TRBV25-1; D gene: TRBD1; CDR3 DNA: TGTGCCAGCAGAGGGGACAGTCATAATTCACCCCTCCACTTT; CDR3 protein: CASRGDSHNSPLHF
clone size: few; J gene: TRBJ2-5; CDR3 length: 14; V gene: TRBV5-6; D gene: TRBD1; CDR3 DNA: TGTGCCAGCAGCTTGAAACAGGGGAAAGAGACCCAGTACTTC; CDR3 protein: CASSLKQGKETQYF
clone size: NA; J gene: TRBJ1-6; CDR3 length: 15; V gene: TRBV2; D gene: NA; CDR3 DNA: TGTGCCAGCAGTGAAGCGCGATCAGGGCATTCACCCCTCCACTTT; CDR3 protein: CASSEARSGHSPLHF